This TCR beta chain was captured by sequencing in a study of PD-1 blockade in classical Hodgkin lymphoma. This clone was counted once. As to time point: cycle 4 day 1 (C4D1), after less than seven weeks of nivolumab. All patients relapsed after autologous stem cell transplantation, and brentuximab vedotin exposure varied. In germline, CDR1 is LGHNA, CDR2 YNFKEQ. The J segment lost 4 bases and the V segment lost 0 bases, leaving 4 bases of the junction unmatched. This CDR3 is 16 amino acids long. Sequencing used immunoSEQ multiplex PCR; TCRdb keeps in-frame clones, though not all of them. The sample records several thousand clones, around three quarters being singletons.

The sequencing here drew on peripheral blood mononuclear cells (PBMCs), taken before the fourth cycle of nivolumab. The TCR sequence derives from a human donor with classical Hodgkin lymphoma. The chain joins TRBV4-2 to TRBJ2-5; 11 bases are shared with TRBD1. CDR3 sequence (DNA): TGTGCCAGCAGCCAAGAAGGGGGACAGGGGGGAGAGACCCAGTACTTC. Its translation is CASSQEGGQGGETQYF.